A single sample is the source of the 29 T cell receptor beta chains below, sequenced in a study of chemoradiotherapy in HPV16-positive cancers. The method was immunoSEQ multiplex PCR; TCRdb's version includes in-frame clones alone and lacks a portion of them. In the table there are tens of thousands of clones, around 88% of which are singletons. Specimen: blood, collected from a patient who underwent chemoradiotherapy. The source of these receptors is a human donor with HPV-associated anogenital cancer.

The chain employs TRBV6-8 and TRBJ2-5; D might be TRBD2 (5 bases). The CDR3 has 13 amino acids. Germline-derived CDR1 and CDR2 are MNHGY and SAAAGT. V shed 6 bases and J shed 5 bases, with 13 bases lying between them. DNA for the CDR3: TGTGCCAGCAGATGCGCGGGTGGGGAGACCCAGTACTTC. Encoded protein: CASRCAGGETQYF.

The J gene is TRBJ2-3, the V gene TRBV27; 9 bases map to TRBD2. The CDR3 spans 19 residues. J was trimmed by 0 bases and V by 5 bases; bases with no gene match: 15. Per germline, CDR1 MNHEY and CDR2 SMNVEV (reference sequence). As DNA, the CDR3 is TGTGCCAGCAGTCCTCTGGGGCGGGAGGGTTTTAGTAGCACAGATACGCAGTATTTT. Its protein product is CASSPLGREGFSSTDTQYF.

The rearrangement uses TRBV27 and TRBJ2-1; D perhaps matches TRBD1 (5 bases). Trimming cost V 5 bases and J 5 bases, with 13 bases left between them. The CDR3 has 14 residues. CDR1 is MNHEY, CDR2 SMNVEV, per germline (reference sequence). The chain's CDR3 is CASSKWQGNNEQFF. The CDR3 DNA reads as TGTGCCAGCAGTAAATGGCAGGGAAACAATGAGCAGTTCTTC.

The rearrangement joins TRBV5-1 to TRBJ2-2; tentative D call: TRBD1 (5 bases). Germline lookup yields CDR1 SGHRS and CDR2 YFSETQ. Trimming cost V 0 bases and J 4 bases, with 19 bases left between them. The CDR3 consists of 18 residues. The DNA for the CDR3 is TGCGCCAGCAGCTTGGGAAGCAGCGTGGGGCCCCTCACCGGGGAGCTGTTTTTT. Its protein product is CASSLGSSVGPLTGELFF. Supplemented by reference TRBV5-1 and TRBJ2-2, the full variable domain reads KAGVTQTPRYLIKTRGQQVTLSCSPISGHRSVSWYQQTPGQGLQFLFEYFSETQRNKGNFPGRFSGRQFSNSRSEMNVSTLELGDSALYLCASSLGSSVGPLTGELFFGEGSRLTVL.

This rearrangement joins TRBV19 to TRBJ1-1, with TRBD1 matching over 7 bases. Trimming took 6 bases from V and 4 from J; bases not matched to a gene: 8. Germline assignment: CDR1 LNHDA and CDR2 SQIVND (reference sequence). CDR3 length equals 14 residues. The CDR3 DNA reads as TGTGCCAGTAGCCCAGGGGGAGGGGGCACTGAAGCTTTCTTT. Translated: CASSPGGGGTEAFF.

The V gene is TRBV6-4, the J gene TRBJ2-3; D may be TRBD2 (6 bases). The V end was cut by 4 bases, the J end by 0 bases, with 8 bases between. This CDR3 spans 14 amino acids. Looked up from germline, CDR1 is MRHNA and CDR2 is SNTAGT. CDR3 region: CASSAGTSTDTQYF. In DNA, the CDR3 is TGTGCCAGCAGTGCCGGGACTAGCACAGATACGCAGTATTTT.

V and J are TRBV5-1 and TRBJ2-3; no firm D call. Germline CDR1 reads SGHRS; CDR2 reads YFSETQ. The CDR3 is 12 amino acids. Trimming took off 2 bases at V and 2 bases at J, with 3 bases between the two ends. The CDR3 DNA is TGCGCCAGCAGCTTTACCACAGATACGCAGTATTTT. Its protein is CASSFTTDTQYF.

The chain recombines TRBV10-3 with TRBJ2-2, with a possible D match to TRBD1 (6 bases). The CDR3 loop spans 13 amino acids. Germline CDR1 ENHRY, CDR2 SYGVKD. The ends were cut back, 8 bases at V and 2 bases at J, with 9 bases in the middle. The CDR3 sequence: CAILDRNTGELFF. In DNA form, the CDR3 reads TGTGCCATCCTGGACAGAAACACCGGGGAGCTGTTTTTT.

The V gene is TRBV6-4, the J gene TRBJ2-3; the D gene is possibly TRBD2 (6 bases). Looked up from germline, CDR1 is MRHNA and CDR2 is SNTAGT. The CDR3 totals 14 residues. The V end lost 4 bases, the J end lost 0 bases, and 8 bases lay between the germline ends. The CDR3 nucleotides read TGTGCCAGCAGTGTTCGGGGGAGCACAGATACGCAGTATTTT. It specifies CASSVRGSTDTQYF.

V is TRBV5-8 and J is TRBJ1-2; D unclear. Germline V gene data show CDR1 as SGHTS and CDR2 as YDEGEE. V shed 3 bases and J shed 8 bases, with 20 bases lying between them. The CDR3 contains 15 residues. The CDR3 DNA reads as TGTGCCAGCAGCTCAACGGACGGGAATTTACAGGGCTACACCTTC. Encoded protein: CASSSTDGNLQGYTF. Filled out from reference TRBV5-8 and TRBJ1-2, the complete variable domain reads EAGVTQSPTHLIKTRGQQATLRCSPISGHTSVYWYQQALGLGLQFLLWYDEGEERNRGNFPPRFSGRQFPNYSSELNVNALELEDSALYLCASSSTDGNLQGYTFGSGTRLTVV.

The genes are TRBV27 and TRBJ2-7; D is undetermined. This CDR3 region has 12 residues. CDR1 is MNHEY and CDR2 is SMNVEV in the germline V gene (reference sequence). V was shortened by 5 bases and J by 1 base, with 6 bases between the two germline ends. As DNA, the CDR3 is TGTGCCAGCAGTCCTTTATCCTACGAGCAGTACTTC. Protein product: CASSPLSYEQYF.

This chain links TRBV7-2 with TRBJ1-1; D ambiguous. Germline assignment: CDR1 SGHTA and CDR2 FQGNSA. V gave up 2 bases and J gave up 1 base, with 8 bases separating them. This CDR3 has 14 residues. In DNA form, the CDR3 reads TGTGCCAGCAGCTTAATTCACGGGAACACTGAAGCTTTCTTT. It is translated as CASSLIHGNTEAFF.

The rearrangement links TRBV11-2 to TRBJ2-2, with D maybe TRBD1 (6 bases). The CDR3 contains 15 residues. Trimming took 5 bases from V and 4 from J, leaving 14 bases between them. Germline V lookup: CDR1 SGHAT, CDR2 FQNNGV. CDR3 nucleotide sequence: TGTGCCAGCAGCCCCCTCAGGGGCGGCACCGGGGAGCTGTTTTTT. Amino acids: CASSPLRGGTGELFF.

The chain is built from TRBV10-1 and TRBJ2-1; 9 bases map to TRBD2. Germline V gene data show CDR1 as WNHNN and CDR2 as SYGVQD (reference sequence). The V gene end was trimmed by 8 bases and the J gene end by 1 base; junction bases not matched to a gene: 6. CDR3 length equals 15 residues. This chain's CDR3 is CASPTRGGSYNEQFF. In DNA form, the CDR3 reads TGCGCCAGCCCGACGCGGGGGGGATCCTACAATGAGCAGTTCTTC.

J is TRBJ2-2 and V is TRBV28, with D uncertain. The germline V gene has CDR1 MDHEN and CDR2 SYDVKM. V was cut by 2 bases and J by 1 base, with 11 bases left in between. The CDR3 has 16 amino acids. CDR3 sequence (DNA): TGTGCCAGCAGTTTACAACTAACGCTGAACACCGGGGAGCTGTTTTTT. Translation gives CASSLQLTLNTGELFF.

J is TRBJ1-2 and V is TRBV5-5; 7 bases are shared with TRBD1. Per the germline V gene, CDR1 is SGHKS and CDR2 is YYEKEE (reference sequence). Unmatched junction bases numbered 5, after V lost 3 bases and J lost 3 bases. CDR3 size: 14 residues. CDR3 amino acids: CASSWQGDHYGYTF. Written as DNA, the CDR3 is TGTGCCAGCAGCTGGCAGGGGGATCACTATGGCTACACCTTC.

This clone was observed a handful of times. This chain uses TRBV2 with TRBJ2-7; TRBD2 agrees at 8 bases. Germline assignment: CDR1 SNHLY and CDR2 FYNNEI. The CDR3 covers 17 residues. With V trimmed by 8 bases and J by 3 bases, 18 bases remained unmatched. CDR3 in DNA: TGTGCCAGCTTAACCACTTCCTGGGGGCTAGCGGGCTACGAGCAGTACTTC. This gives the protein CASLTTSWGLAGYEQYF.

The V call is TRBV28, the J call TRBJ1-1; no reliable D call. There are 13 residues in the CDR3. V gave up 7 bases and J gave up 3 bases, with 12 bases separating them. Looked up from germline, CDR1 is MDHEN and CDR2 is SYDVKM. This CDR3 is CASTTRGDTEAFF. As DNA, the CDR3 is TGTGCCAGCACCACCCGTGGAGACACTGAAGCTTTCTTT.

This chain links TRBV12-5 with TRBJ2-3; TRBD2 is a possible D gene (6 bases). Trimming left V 2 bases short and J 1 base short, with 10 bases between. CDR3 length equals 15 residues. Germline assignment: CDR1 LGHNT and CDR2 FRNRAP. The CDR3, as DNA: TGTGCTAGTGGTTTGCTCCAGCGGGGCACAGATACGCAGTATTTT. This codes for CASGLLQRGTDTQYF.

Comments on this clone: At one of its ends the junction is not consistent with the germline gene, which may arise from a read error. This sequence joins TRBV2 and TRBJ2-3; D unclear. This CDR3 has 10 amino acids. Germline V lookup: CDR1 SNHLY, CDR2 FYNNEI. CDR3 sequence: CASNQRAQYF. DNA for the CDR3: TGTGCGAGCAACCAGCGTGCGCAGTATTTT. Full variable domain (remainder filled in from reference TRBV2 and TRBJ2-3): EPEVTQTPSHQVTQMGQEVILRCVPISNHLYFYWYRQILGQKVEFLVSFYNNEISEKSEIFDDQFSVERPDGSNFTLKIRSTKLEDSAMYFCASNQRAQYFGPGTRLTVL.

The rearrangement uses TRBV6-5 and TRBJ2-5, with D uncertain. V dropped 0 bases and J dropped 2 bases, with 10 bases sitting between them. This CDR3 comprises 15 residues. Germline V gene lookup returns CDR1 MNHEY and CDR2 SVGAGI. CDR3 protein: CASSYSGTAQETQYF. For the CDR3, the DNA is TGTGCCAGCAGTTACTCAGGCACCGCTCAAGAGACCCAGTACTTC.

This clone was seen a single time. CDR3 amino acids: CASSRTSYEQYF. The CDR3 DNA is TGTGCCAGCAGCCGAACTTCATACGAGCAGTACTTC. V and J are TRBV5-6 and TRBJ2-7; D uncertain. Germline V gene data show CDR1 as SGHDT and CDR2 as YYEEEE. This CDR3 region has 12 residues. V was clipped by 4 bases and J by 4 bases, with 9 bases between them.

V gene TRBV7-6 combines with J gene TRBJ2-3, with D possibly matching TRBD1 (5 bases). CDR3 length: 14 residues. Trimming took 1 base from V and 4 from J, leaving 9 bases between them. The germline CDR1 and CDR2 sequences are SGHVS and FNYEAQ. The CDR3 protein is CASSLVARADTQYF. The CDR3 DNA is TGTGCCAGCAGCTTAGTTGCCAGGGCAGATACGCAGTATTTT. The whole variable domain, filled in from reference TRBV7-6 and TRBJ2-3, reads GAGVSQSPRYKVTKRGQDVALRCDPISGHVSLYWYRQALGQGPEFLTYFNYEAQQDKSGLPNDRFSAERPEGSISTLTIQRTEQRDSAMYRCASSLVARADTQYFGPGTRLTVL.

The V gene is TRBV28, the J gene TRBJ1-3; D not resolved. The CDR3 contains 12 residues. V was shortened by 4 bases and J by 3 bases, with 4 bases between the two germline ends. CDR1 and CDR2 from the germline V gene are MDHEN and SYDVKM. DNA of the CDR3: TGTGCCAGCAGTTCCGTTGGAAACACCATATATTTT. This gives the protein CASSSVGNTIYF.

This sequence joins TRBV9 and TRBJ2-3; 8 bases line up with TRBD2. The CDR3 consists of 17 residues. The germline gives CDR1 SGDLS, CDR2 YYNGEE. V was pared by 0 bases and J by 6 bases, with 12 bases of the junction left unmatched. The CDR3 sequence is CASSVEGGGTSIDTQYF. The DNA for the CDR3 is TGTGCCAGCAGCGTAGAGGGCGGGGGGACTTCCATCGATACGCAGTATTTT.

This clone was observed a single time. The chain combines TRBV14 with TRBJ2-3; unclear D gene. From germline, CDR1 is SGHDN and CDR2 FVKESK. This CDR3 is built from 16 residues. V was trimmed by 3 bases and J by 0 bases, leaving 13 bases between them. In nucleotides, the CDR3 is TGTGCCAGCAGCCAGTATTATGACTCTAGCACAGATACGCAGTATTTT. This codes for CASSQYYDSSTDTQYF.

Points on this clone: The sample carries other DNA sequences with the same CDR3. This chain uses TRBV11-2 with TRBJ1-3; 7 positions agree with TRBD1. Looked up from germline, CDR1 is SGHAT and CDR2 is FQNNGV. Losses at the gene ends were 4 bases for V and 2 bases for J; bases not matched to a gene: 5. This CDR3 contains 15 residues. The CDR3 DNA sequence: TGTGCCAGCAGCTCCTTGACAGGGCCTGGAAACACCATATATTTT. It yields the protein CASSSLTGPGNTIYF.

This clone was seen only a few times. The rearrangement uses TRBV7-8 and TRBJ2-7; TRBD2 aligns across 11 bases. CDR1 and CDR2 from the germline V gene are SGHVS and FQNEAQ. The CDR3 extends over 15 amino acids. V shed 1 base, J shed 3 bases, and the junction held 2 bases outside the gene matches. The CDR3 loop is CASSLVGTSGYEQYF. CDR3 coding DNA: TGTGCCAGCAGCTTAGTTGGGACTAGCGGCTACGAGCAGTACTTC.

This chain uses TRBV2 with TRBJ1-1; D call uncertain. The germline V and J ends were trimmed by 7 bases and 8 bases, with 14 bases remaining between them. The CDR3 covers 12 residues. Germline values: CDR1 SNHLY, CDR2 FYNNEI. CDR3 DNA sequence: TGTGCCAGCATTACGGACGGCAGAGAAGCTTTCTTT. Protein sequence: CASITDGREAFF.